The subject of this entry is one T cell receptor (beta chain). The sample is drawn from a study of blood T cell repertoires in COVID-19. At the level of the study: PBMCs, B-cell-depleted T cells, or T cells provided the cDNA or gDNA that made up the material.

Assay: immunoSEQ multiplex PCR; the TCRdb copy retains only in-frame clones and omits some. The profile shows about 88,000 clones, roughly nine tenths of them singletons. Trimming took off 5 bases at V and 6 bases at J, with 20 bases between the two ends. The CDR3 totals 15 residues. Germline V lookup: CDR1 PRHDT, CDR2 FYEKMQ (reference sequence). V gene TRBV13 combines with J gene TRBJ2-7, with D tentatively TRBD2 (6 bases). This sequence was found in a human donor with active COVID-19. The donor label of this sample is uncertain. The specimen was peripheral blood. Here the CDR3 DNA reads TGTGCCAGCAGCCGACGGCGCGGGGCTGGGTCCGAGCAGTACTTC. It translates to CASSRRRGAGSEQYF. The entire variable domain, with the rest obtained from reference TRBV13 and TRBJ2-7, is as follows: AAGVIQSPRHLIKEKRETATLKCYPIPRHDTVYWYQQGPGQDPQFLISFYEKMQSDKGSIPDRFSAQQFSDYHSELNMSSLELGDSALYFCASSRRRGAGSEQYFGPGTRLTVT.